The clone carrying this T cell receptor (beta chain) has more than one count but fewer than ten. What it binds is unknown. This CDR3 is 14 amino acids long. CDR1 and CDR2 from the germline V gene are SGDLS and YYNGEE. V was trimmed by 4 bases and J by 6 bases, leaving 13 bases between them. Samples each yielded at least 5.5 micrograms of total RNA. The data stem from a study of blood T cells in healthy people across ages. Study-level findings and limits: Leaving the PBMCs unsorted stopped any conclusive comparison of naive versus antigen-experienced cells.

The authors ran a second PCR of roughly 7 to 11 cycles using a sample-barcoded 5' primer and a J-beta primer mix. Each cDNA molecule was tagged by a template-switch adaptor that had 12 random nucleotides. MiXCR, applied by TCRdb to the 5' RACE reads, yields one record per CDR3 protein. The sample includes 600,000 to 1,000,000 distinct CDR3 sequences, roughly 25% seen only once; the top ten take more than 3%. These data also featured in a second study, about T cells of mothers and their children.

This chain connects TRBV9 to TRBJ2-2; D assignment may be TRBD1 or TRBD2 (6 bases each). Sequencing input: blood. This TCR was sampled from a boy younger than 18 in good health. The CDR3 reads CASSPPRGPGELFF. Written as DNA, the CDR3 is TGTGCCAGCAGCCCTCCCCGGGGGCCCGGGGAGCTGTTTTTT.